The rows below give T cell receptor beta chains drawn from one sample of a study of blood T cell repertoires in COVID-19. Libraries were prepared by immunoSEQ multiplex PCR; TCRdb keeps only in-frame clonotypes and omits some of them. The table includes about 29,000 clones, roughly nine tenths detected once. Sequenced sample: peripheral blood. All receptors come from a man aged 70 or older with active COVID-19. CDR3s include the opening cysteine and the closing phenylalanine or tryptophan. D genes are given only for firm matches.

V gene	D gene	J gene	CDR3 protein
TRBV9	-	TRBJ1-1	CASSVQGRMNTEAFF
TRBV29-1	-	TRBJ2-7	CSGKGVGEQYF
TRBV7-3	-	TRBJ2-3	CASSFSGGTDTQYF
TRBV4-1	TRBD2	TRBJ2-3	CASSQWASGVQDTQYF
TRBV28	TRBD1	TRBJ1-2	CASGQGILYGYTF
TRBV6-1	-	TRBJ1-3	CASSDWEGRAGNTIYF
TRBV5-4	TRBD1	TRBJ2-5	CASSLAATGPGGTQYF
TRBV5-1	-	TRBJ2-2	CASRGGDTGELFF
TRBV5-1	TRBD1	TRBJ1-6	CASSLRDRVNSPLHF
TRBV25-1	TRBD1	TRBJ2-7	CASSEHRGEQYF
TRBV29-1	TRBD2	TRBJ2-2	CGALAGGRAGELFF
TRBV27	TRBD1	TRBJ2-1	CASSLGRTGWWNEQFF
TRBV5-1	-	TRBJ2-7	CASSLVWGQTYEQYF
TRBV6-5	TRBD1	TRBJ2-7	CASSYRDSSYEQYF
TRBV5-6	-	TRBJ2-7	CASSLDNEQYF
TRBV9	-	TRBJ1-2	CASSPGGRVGGYTF
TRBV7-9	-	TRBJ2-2	CASRPELGLATTGELFF
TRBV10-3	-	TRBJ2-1	CAISERRGEGDEQFF
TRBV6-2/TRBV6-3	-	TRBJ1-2	CASSYSPDGYTF
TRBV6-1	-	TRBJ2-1	CASSDAGYLNEQFF
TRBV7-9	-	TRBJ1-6	CASSLTPNSPLHF
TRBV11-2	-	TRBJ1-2	CASSLDRDTAPYGYTF
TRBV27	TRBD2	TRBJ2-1	CASSFHLSSGDSYNEQFF
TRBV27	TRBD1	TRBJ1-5	CASSFDRASNQPQHF
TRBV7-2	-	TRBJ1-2	CASSLDTTNYGYTF
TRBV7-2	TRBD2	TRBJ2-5	CASSLEPSGGSPYF
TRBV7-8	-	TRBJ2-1	CASSLAQDSRWFF
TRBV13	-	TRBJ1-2	CASSSQGYGYTF
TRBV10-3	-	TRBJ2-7	CAISDSGGREQYF
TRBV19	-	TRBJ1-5	CASNNREGQPQHF
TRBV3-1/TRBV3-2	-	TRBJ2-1	CASSLRASFNEQFF
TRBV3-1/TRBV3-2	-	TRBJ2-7	CASSQRPAGQYEQYF
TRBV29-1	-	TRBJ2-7	CSVGQGSYEQYF
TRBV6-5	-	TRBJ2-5	CASKDRQETQYF
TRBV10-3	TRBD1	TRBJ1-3	CAISSPGTGRRGNTIYF
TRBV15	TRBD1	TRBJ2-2	CATSTLTGPTGELFF
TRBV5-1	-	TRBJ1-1	CASSLELGRVFTEAFF
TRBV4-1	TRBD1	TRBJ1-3	CASSQGQGISGNTIYF
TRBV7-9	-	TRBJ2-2	CASSSGLAGELFF
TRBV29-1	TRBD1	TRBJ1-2	CSVTGVYGYTF
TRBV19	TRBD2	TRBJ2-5	CATRGGNQETQYF
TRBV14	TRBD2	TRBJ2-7	CASSHLAGGPYEQYF
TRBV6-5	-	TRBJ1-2	CASSITELYGYTF
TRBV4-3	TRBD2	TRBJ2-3	CASSQGTRGDTQYF
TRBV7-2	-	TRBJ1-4	CASSYRGGNEKLFF